This T cell receptor (beta chain) was identified in a study of T-cell memory formation after mild COVID-19. Study-level findings and limits: CD4+ bias marked clones expanding day 15 to 37, unlike balanced contracting clones. Pre-infection memory held some responding clones, suggesting pre-existing cross-reactive T cells responded.

Germline V gene lookup returns CDR1 SGHAT and CDR2 FQNNGV. V lost 5 bases and J lost 4; bases outside the gene matches: 1. This CDR3 spans 13 amino acids. TCRalpha and TCRbeta libraries used 5'RACE with constant-segment primers and UMIs. Each CDR3 protein is one row after TCRdb ran MiXCR on the 5' RACE reads. The data contain some 250,000 distinct CDR3 sequences, 8.5% to 9.5% of them singletons. As for this clonotype: Its antigen is not known.

This TCR was recovered from a man between 18 and 35 years old who had mild COVID-19 (a few samples of this study predate the infection). Cell type and time point are not known. The sequencing input was PBMCs or a T cell subset sorted from them (not recorded which). The chain carries TRBV11-2 and TRBJ2-1; 8 positions agree with TRBD1. CDR3 bases: TGTGCCAGCAGCCGGGACAGGTACAATGAGCAGTTCTTC. This translates into CASSRDRYNEQFF.